These 32 T cell receptor beta chains share one sample of origin, sequenced in a study of metastatic and nonmetastatic thyroid tumors. TCRdb re-analyzed the PCR reads using MiXCR. Of thousands of clones in the sample, roughly 14% were seen once. Thyroid surgery took place with no prior treatment in any patient. Sequencing used blood. Receptors were obtained from a female donor with papillary thyroid cancer or a benign thyroid nodule (not recorded which). Some clones in this sample may be carry-over from other donors' samples.

This clone has at least ten counts. V gene TRBV9 combines with J gene TRBJ2-2, with D perhaps TRBD2 (6 bases). CDR3 size: 15 residues. Trimming cost V 4 bases and J 4 bases, with 14 bases left between them. Germline V gene lookup returns CDR1 SGDLS and CDR2 YYNGEE. The CDR3 here is CASSPHAGSTGELFF. CDR3 sequence (DNA): TGTGCCAGCAGCCCTCACGCGGGGAGCACCGGGGAGCTGTTTTTT.

This clone was seen at least ten times. This chain uses TRBV30 with TRBJ1-2; a weak D match, TRBD1 (5 bases). The CDR3 totals 14 residues. The germline CDR1 and CDR2 sequences are GTSNPN and SVGIG (reference sequence). The V and J ends lost 0 bases and 6 bases respectively, with 14 bases between them. This chain's CDR3 is CAWSVQGTFHGYTF. The DNA of the CDR3 is TGTGCCTGGAGTGTCCAGGGAACATTTCATGGCTACACCTTC. Filled out from reference TRBV30 and TRBJ1-2, the complete variable domain reads SQTIHQWPATLVQPVGSPLSLECTVEGTSNPNLYWYRQAAGRGLQLLFYSVGIGQISSEVPQNLSASRPQDRQFILSSKKLLLSDSGFYLCAWSVQGTFHGYTFGSGTRLTVV.

This clone is categorized as medium-sized. V and J are TRBV5-1 and TRBJ1-6; D might be TRBD1 (5 bases). This CDR3 comprises 13 residues. Trimming took 5 bases from V and 10 from J, leaving 13 bases between them. Germline CDR1 and CDR2: SGHRS and YFSETQ. The DNA of the CDR3 is TGCGCCAGCAGTCTCTCCAGGGAATCACCCCTCCACTTT. As protein: CASSLSRESPLHF.

There are a few counts of this clone. The chain couples TRBV29-1 to TRBJ1-2; D is unclear. V lost 6 bases and J 0 bases, leaving 17 bases between the germline ends. The germline V gene has CDR1 SQVTM and CDR2 ANQGSEA. CDR3 length: 15 residues. CDR3 in DNA: TGCAGCGTGGGTTCGGCGGCCCAAGCTAACTATGGCTACACCTTC. Protein sequence: CSVGSAAQANYGYTF.

This clone is medium-sized (0.01 to 0.1%). The chain carries TRBV6-5 and TRBJ1-2, with TRBD1 matching over 12 bases. The CDR3 loop spans 18 amino acids. With 0 bases clipped from V and 4 bases from J, the junction kept 9 bases outside the gene matches. Per germline, CDR1 MNHEY and CDR2 SVGAGI. The CDR3 DNA sequence: TGTGCCAGCAGTTACTCGTTGGGACAGGGGGCTTCGACCTATGGCTACACCTTC. Amino acids: CASSYSLGQGASTYGYTF.

The chain has TRBV20-1 and TRBJ2-7, with 14 bases aligning to TRBD2. V was clipped by 3 bases and J by 4 bases; unmatched bases: 5. This CDR3 is 15 amino acids long. The germline V gene encodes CDR1 DFQATT and CDR2 SNEGSKA (reference sequence). As DNA, the CDR3 is TGCAGTGCTAGGCCAGGGACTAGCGGGGGATACGAGCAGTACTTC. The encoded protein is CSARPGTSGGYEQYF.

Relative to its sample, this clone is medium-sized. V usage is TRBV19 and J usage is TRBJ1-5; D not resolved. The V gene lost 3 bases and the J gene lost 4 bases, with 10 bases spanning the gap. Germline CDR1 reads LNHDA; CDR2 reads SQIVND (reference sequence). This CDR3 region has 14 residues. CDR3 bases: TGTGCCAGTAGTATGGGAAGGGTTAATCAGCCCCAGCATTTT. It specifies CASSMGRVNQPQHF.

V gene TRBV5-4 combines with J gene TRBJ2-3; 7 bases line up with TRBD2. Germline-derived CDR1 and CDR2 are SGHNT and YYREEE (reference sequence). This CDR3 has 17 residues. The trim removed 0 bases at V and 1 base at J, leaving 8 bases unmatched. The CDR3 nucleotides read TGTGCCAGCAGCTTGGGCCCAGCGGGAATCGGCACAGATACGCAGTATTTT. Translation: CASSLGPAGIGTDTQYF.

This clone was recorded at least ten times. V usage is TRBV12-5 and J usage is TRBJ1-4; TRBD1 aligns across 7 bases. The CDR3 consists of 16 residues. The trim removed 0 bases at V and 7 bases at J, leaving 8 bases unmatched. Germline V gives CDR1 LGHNT, CDR2 FRNRAP. The CDR3 region is CASGLVGGRGIEKLFF. DNA of the CDR3: TGTGCTAGTGGTTTGGTTGGCGGCAGGGGGATTGAAAAACTGTTTTTT.

Points on this clone: One end of the junction fails to match germline, which may point to a read error. This CDR3 is also generated by other DNA sequences in the sample. The chain links TRBV6-1 to TRBJ1-2; TRBD1 matches at 8 bases. This CDR3 spans 12 amino acids. From germline, CDR1 is MNHNS and CDR2 SASEGT. The CDR3 region is CASTRTGSGYTF. The CDR3 bases are TGTGCAAGCACAAGGACAGGGAGCGGCTACACCTTC.

This clone was observed many times. This chain uses TRBV7-9 with TRBJ2-3; D remains unclear. The germline CDR1 and CDR2 sequences are SEHNR and FQNEAQ (reference sequence). Trimming took off 2 bases at V and 3 bases at J, with 12 bases between the two ends. The CDR3 runs to 15 residues. CDR3: CASSLSTSPTDTQYF. In nucleotides, the CDR3 is TGTGCCAGCAGCTTATCTACGTCGCCGACAGATACGCAGTATTTT.

This clone appeared many times. A much larger clone differs from this one at a single base, so this may be a read error. The genes are TRBV4-3 and TRBJ1-3, with D hard to call. V gave up 4 bases and J gave up 0 bases, with 16 bases separating them. Looked up from germline, CDR1 is LGHNA and CDR2 is YSLEER. CDR3 size: 17 residues. The CDR3 coding sequence is TGCGCCAGCAGCCGATCCCCCGCTTTTCTCTCTGGAAACACCATATATTTT. The encoded protein is CASSRSPAFLSGNTIYF.

By frequency in the sample, this clone is medium-sized (0.01 to 0.1%). V is TRBV10-3 and J is TRBJ2-2; TRBD1 matches 8 bases. This CDR3 comprises 17 residues. Germline assignment: CDR1 ENHRY and CDR2 SYGVKD. Germline trimming cut 4 bases from V and 4 bases from J; bases unmatched to any gene: 11. CDR3 amino acids: CAISVVTGGPITGELFF. The CDR3 DNA is TGTGCCATCAGTGTCGTAACAGGGGGACCAATCACCGGGGAGCTGTTTTTT.

This clone has more than one count but fewer than ten. The V gene is TRBV6-1, the J gene TRBJ2-3; TRBD1 is a possible D gene (5 bases). Per the germline V gene, CDR1 is MNHNS and CDR2 is SASEGT. Between the trimmed V and J ends, which lost 8 bases and 2 bases, there was a span of 11 bases. The CDR3 has 13 amino acids. For the CDR3, the DNA is TGTGCCAGCGGTGGCAGGGACACAGATACGCAGTATTTT. This gives the protein CASGGRDTDTQYF.

There are many counts of this clone. With a much larger clone just one base away, this may be a read error. This rearrangement joins TRBV20-1 to TRBJ2-1, with D possibly being TRBD1 (5 bases). The length of the CDR3 is 10 residues. Looked up from germline, CDR1 is DFQATT and CDR2 is SNEGSKA (reference sequence). This CDR3 reads CSARATGAVF. The CDR3 DNA reads TGCAGTGCTAGGGCGACTGGGGCGGTCTTC.

By share, this clone counts as medium-sized (0.01 to 0.1%). The chain joins TRBV12-3 or TRBV12-4 to TRBJ2-3, with 8 bases lining up with TRBD1. V lost 6 bases, J lost 2 bases, and 7 bases stayed unmatched. The CDR3 loop spans 15 amino acids. The CDR3 coding sequence is TGTGCCAGCAGGGCCGCAGGGGGCTCCACAGATACGCAGTATTTT. This encodes CASRAAGGSTDTQYF.

The sample holds a few counts of this clone. This chain joins TRBV28 and TRBJ2-7; possible D gene TRBD2, 6 bases. The germline CDR1 and CDR2 sequences are MDHEN and SYDVKM. V lost 5 bases, J lost 2 bases, and 13 bases lay in between. The length of the CDR3 is 14 residues. CDR3 sequence (DNA): TGTGCCAGCAGTCCAATCCTAGCGCCCTACGAGCAGTACTTC. Protein product: CASSPILAPYEQYF.

This clone is judged medium-sized. V usage is TRBV6-2 or TRBV6-3 and J usage is TRBJ2-1; TRBD1 agrees at 8 bases. Germline lookup yields CDR1 MNHEY and CDR2 SVGEGT. Trimming took 9 bases from V and 2 from J; bases not matched to a gene: 15. This CDR3 has 17 residues. In nucleotides, the CDR3 is TGTGCCAGTACTCCTCTCCGCAGGGGGCTACCCTACAATGAGCAGTTCTTC. Translation: CASTPLRRGLPYNEQFF.

This clone has only a few counts. The chain carries TRBV10-3 and TRBJ1-1; D is perhaps TRBD1 (6 bases). Germline assignment: CDR1 ENHRY and CDR2 SYGVKD. The CDR3 is 13 residues long. The V end lost 7 bases, the J end lost 0 bases, and 9 bases lay between the germline ends. CDR3 nucleotides: TGTGCCATCAAGGGGGGGCTGAACACTGAAGCTTTCTTT. This sequence encodes CAIKGGLNTEAFF.

Concerning this clone itself: The conserved phenylalanine or tryptophan normally closing the CDR3 is absent here, so this likely arose from a read error. V and J are TRBV27 and TRBJ2-7; D not certain. Germline V lookup: CDR1 MNHEY, CDR2 SMNVEV (reference sequence). The CDR3 consists of 11 residues. CDR3 nucleotides: TGTGCCAGCAGTTCCTGGTACGATCAGTACTAC. Amino acid sequence: CASSSWYDQYY.

Of note for this clone: The junction differs from germline at one of its ends, possibly a read error. The chain links TRBV12-3 or TRBV12-4 to TRBJ2-5, with D perhaps TRBD1 (6 bases). CDR3 length: 14 residues. This CDR3 reads CASGQTGYQETQHF. As DNA, the CDR3 is TGTGCCAGCGGCCAGACAGGTTACCAAGAGACCCAGCACTTC.

This clone was seen at least ten times. The chain recombines TRBV20-1 with TRBJ2-5; D unresolved. The germline V and J ends were trimmed by 0 bases and 7 bases, with 12 bases remaining between them. The CDR3 totals 13 residues. Germline V gene lookup returns CDR1 DFQATT and CDR2 SNEGSKA (reference sequence). The CDR3 spells CSARDRSVGTQYF. The CDR3 nucleotides read TGCAGTGCTAGAGATCGGAGTGTAGGGACCCAGTACTTC.

There are many counts of this clone. The chain couples TRBV18 to TRBJ1-2, with D uncertain. CDR1 and CDR2 (germline): KGHSH, LQKENI. V dropped 3 bases and J dropped 6 bases, with 11 bases sitting between them. The CDR3 has 13 amino acids. The CDR3 loop reads CASSPSLQNGYTF. For the CDR3, the DNA is TGTGCCAGCTCACCGTCCCTACAGAATGGCTACACCTTC. Full variable domain (rest looked up from reference TRBV18 and TRBJ1-2): NAGVMQNPRHLVRRRGQEARLRCSPMKGHSHVYWYRQLPEEGLKFMVYLQKENIIDESGMPKERFSAEFPKEGPSILRIQQVVRGDSAAYFCASSPSLQNGYTFGSGTRLTVV.

The sample holds a few counts of this clone. The J gene is TRBJ2-7, the V gene TRBV6-1; D assignment may be TRBD1 or TRBD2 (5 bases each). The ends were cut back, 7 bases at V and 2 bases at J, with 15 bases in the middle. Germline V gene data show CDR1 as MNHNS and CDR2 as SASEGT. The CDR3 spans 14 residues. DNA for the CDR3: TGTGCCAGCACCCCGGGACCCCAGGCCTACGAGCAGTACTTC. Translated: CASTPGPQAYEQYF.

This clone was detected a few times. V usage is TRBV27 and J usage is TRBJ1-6; 8 bases match TRBD1. Germline CDR1 is MNHEY and CDR2 is SMNVEV (reference sequence). The CDR3 has 17 residues. After removal of 2 bases from V and 6 bases from J, the junction contained 9 bases not matched to a gene. The CDR3 sequence: CASSLSLDRVPNSPLHF. CDR3 in DNA: TGTGCCAGCAGTTTAAGTTTGGACAGGGTCCCTAATTCACCCCTCCACTTT.

On this clone itself: Additional DNA sequences in this sample encode the identical CDR3. The J gene is TRBJ2-2, the V gene TRBV2; D remains unclear. Trimming took 4 bases from V and 14 from J, leaving 23 bases between them. This CDR3 has 15 amino acids. Per the germline V gene, CDR1 is SNHLY and CDR2 is FYNNEI. Here the CDR3 reads CASSVDPRLPGELFF. In DNA form, the CDR3 reads TGTGCCAGCAGTGTGGACCCCCGCCTGCCCGGCGAACTGTTTTTT. Looking up the rest from reference TRBV2 and TRBJ2-2 gives the full variable domain: EPEVTQTPSHQVTQMGQEVILRCVPISNHLYFYWYRQILGQKVEFLVSFYNNEISEKSEIFDDQFSVERPDGSNFTLKIRSTKLEDSAMYFCASSVDPRLPGELFFGEGSRLTVL.

This sequence joins TRBV4-1 and TRBJ2-7; 7 bases align to TRBD2. The germline V gene has CDR1 MGHRA and CDR2 YSYEKL. The V and J ends lost 4 bases and 9 bases, in that order; junction bases with no gene match: 21. This CDR3 spans 17 amino acids. This chain's CDR3 is CASSPDETASGRDAQYF. CDR3 coding DNA: TGCGCCAGCAGCCCGGACGAGACCGCTAGCGGAAGGGATGCGCAGTACTTC.

This clone ranks as medium-sized. The rearrangement links TRBV7-2 to TRBJ1-3; TRBD1 matches at 9 bases. The germline CDR1 and CDR2 sequences are SGHTA and FQGNSA. V gave up 5 bases and J gave up 0 bases; unmatched junction bases: 11. The CDR3 runs 18 residues. The chain's CDR3 is CASSPGQGMAGSGNTIYF. CDR3 bases: TGTGCCAGCAGCCCAGGACAGGGGATGGCCGGCTCTGGAAACACCATATATTTT.

Many counts were recorded for this clone. This specimen includes other DNA sequences encoding the same CDR3. The genes are TRBV9 and TRBJ2-1, with 8 bases aligning to TRBD1. Germline V CDR1 and CDR2: SGDLS, YYNGEE. J lost 4 bases, V lost 3 bases, and 9 bases had no gene match. The CDR3 length is 16 residues. CDR3 sequence (DNA): TGTGCCAGCAGCGGCCCCCTGGACAGGGCGTACAATGAGCAGTTCTTC. Translation: CASSGPLDRAYNEQFF.

In its sample, this clone was seen many times. The chain joins TRBV11-1 to TRBJ2-3; 12 bases agree with TRBD2. CDR1 and CDR2 from the germline V gene are SGHAT and FQDESV (reference sequence). CDR3 size: 15 residues. Trimming took 6 bases from V and 5 from J; bases not matched to a gene: 6. DNA for the CDR3: TGTGCCAGCAGGAGGACTAGCGGGGATGGAGATACGCAGTATTTT. This sequence encodes CASRRTSGDGDTQYF. The full variable domain, with the rest looked up from reference TRBV11-1 and TRBJ2-3, is EAEVAQSPRYKITEKSQAVAFWCDPISGHATLYWYRQILGQGPELLVQFQDESVVDDSQLPKDRFSAERLKGVDSTLKIQPAELGDSAMYLCASRRTSGDGDTQYFGPGTRLTVL.

This clone was observed a handful of times. This same CDR3 is encoded by further DNA sequences in the sample. The chain uses TRBV12-3 or TRBV12-4 and TRBJ1-2; 7 nucleotides agree with TRBD1. Trimming cost V 5 bases and J 5 bases; bases outside gene matches: 5. The CDR3 is 13 residues long. CDR3 DNA: TGTGCCAGCAGTCCCGGGACAGTTTATGGCTACACCTTC. Residues: CASSPGTVYGYTF.

This clone was recorded many times. The chain links TRBV4-2 to TRBJ2-7, with D possibly TRBD2 on 6 matching bases. V lost 2 bases and J 0 bases, leaving 14 bases between the germline ends. Per the germline V gene, CDR1 is LGHNA and CDR2 is YNFKEQ. CDR3 length: 16 residues. The CDR3 reads CASSQTLPSDSYEQYF. The DNA for the CDR3 is TGTGCCAGCAGCCAAACCCTTCCTAGCGACTCCTACGAGCAGTACTTC.